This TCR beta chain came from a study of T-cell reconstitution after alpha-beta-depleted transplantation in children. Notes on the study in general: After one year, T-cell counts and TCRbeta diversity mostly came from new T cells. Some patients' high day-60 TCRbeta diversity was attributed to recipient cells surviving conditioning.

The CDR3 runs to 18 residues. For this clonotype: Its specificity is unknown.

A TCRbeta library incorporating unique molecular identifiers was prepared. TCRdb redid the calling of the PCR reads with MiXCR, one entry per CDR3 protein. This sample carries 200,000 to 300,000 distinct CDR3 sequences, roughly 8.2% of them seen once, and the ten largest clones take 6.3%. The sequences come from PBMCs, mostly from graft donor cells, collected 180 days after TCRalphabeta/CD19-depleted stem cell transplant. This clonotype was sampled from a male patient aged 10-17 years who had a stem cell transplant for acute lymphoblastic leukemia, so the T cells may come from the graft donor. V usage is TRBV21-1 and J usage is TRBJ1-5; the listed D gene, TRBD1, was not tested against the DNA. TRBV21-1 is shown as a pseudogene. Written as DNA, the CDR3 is TGTGCCAGCAGCAAAGGCGGACGGCGTGGGGGCCTCAATCAGCCCCAGCATTTT. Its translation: CASSKGGRRGGLNQPQHF.